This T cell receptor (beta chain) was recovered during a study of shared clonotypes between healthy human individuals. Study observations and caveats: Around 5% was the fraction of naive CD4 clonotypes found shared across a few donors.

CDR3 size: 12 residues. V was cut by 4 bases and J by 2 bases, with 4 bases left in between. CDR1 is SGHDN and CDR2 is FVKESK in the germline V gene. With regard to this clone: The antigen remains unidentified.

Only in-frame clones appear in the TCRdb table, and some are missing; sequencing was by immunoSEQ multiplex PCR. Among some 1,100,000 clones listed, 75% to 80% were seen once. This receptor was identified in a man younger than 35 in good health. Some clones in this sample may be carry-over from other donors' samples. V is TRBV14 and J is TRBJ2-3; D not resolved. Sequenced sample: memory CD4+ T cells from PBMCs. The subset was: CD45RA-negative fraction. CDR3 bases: TGTGCCAGCAGCCCCGTCACAGATACGCAGTATTTT. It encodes CASSPVTDTQYF.